Sequencing of this T cell receptor beta chain was carried out in a study of spatial heterogeneity in lung cancer. Looking at the study overall: Consistent detection of more beta-chain than alpha-chain sequences was observed.

The time point: sample taken at primary tumor resection. Whole RNA, which was extracted from tumor, nontumor lung tissue or frozen PBMC, was sequenced without any cell sorting. Samples were obtained from about 72 donors, all untreated early-stage non-small cell lung cancer patients. About this clonotype: This beta chain is a stray read from a library made for alpha chains; its abundance is not meaningful.

Each molecule of TCR cDNA was tagged with one unique molecular identifier. One entry per CDR3 protein results from TCRdb running MiXCR on the 5' RACE reads. Counted here are 4,000 or so distinct CDR3 sequences, 20% to 25% occurring once; the ten biggest clones make up 23%. The V end lost 0 bases, the J end lost 6 bases, and 10 bases lay between the germline ends. The CDR3 runs 14 residues. Germline lookup yields CDR1 SGDLS and CDR2 YYNGEE. The sequencing here drew on normal lung tissue next to the tumor, taken at surgery. The source of this sequence is a female donor with early-stage non-small cell lung cancer. The chain joins TRBV9 to TRBJ1-5, with D maybe TRBD1 (5 bases). The CDR3 DNA reads TGTGCCAGCAGCGTAGGCCAGGGAGGTCAGCCCCAGCATTTT. Its protein is CASSVGQGGQPQHF.